Each of the 32 T cell receptor beta chains below was sequenced from the same sample in a study of cytomegalovirus exposure and HLA in healthy donors. Both 60 Vbeta primers and 13 Jbeta primers went into the PCR. Measured with immunoSEQ multiplex PCR; TCRdb has only the in-frame clones, and not every one. The sample lists 90,000 to 100,000 clones; more than 70% were seen once. The sequenced sample consisted of PBMCs. All receptors derive from a woman aged 55-69 years in good health and CMV-seropositive.

Here the CDR3 reads CASSIESGQPQHF. DNA of the CDR3: TGTGCCAGTAGTATAGAGAGCGGTCAGCCCCAGCATTTT. The chain carries TRBV19 and TRBJ1-5; D is unclear. The CDR3 contains 13 residues. The ends were cut back, 0 bases at V and 6 bases at J, with 6 bases in the middle. The germline V gene encodes CDR1 LNHDA and CDR2 SQIVND (reference sequence).

The chain carries TRBV29-1 and TRBJ2-3, with 9 bases that match TRBD2. V was clipped by 5 bases and J by 2 bases; unmatched bases: 8. The CDR3 contains 15 residues. The V gene's germline CDR1 is SQVTM and CDR2 ANQGSEA. The DNA for the CDR3 is TGCAGCGTTCTCCGCGGGAGGGGGCCCACAGATACGCAGTATTTT. It is translated as CSVLRGRGPTDTQYF.

There are a few counts of this clone. V gene TRBV7-9 combines with J gene TRBJ2-1; no firm D call. Germline V lookup: CDR1 SEHNR, CDR2 FQNEAQ (reference sequence). The ends were cut back, 2 bases at V and 12 bases at J, with 8 bases in the middle. The CDR3 has 11 amino acids. The CDR3 is CASSLSYSQFF. The DNA of the CDR3 is TGTGCCAGCAGCTTAAGCTACTCGCAGTTCTTC. The entire variable domain, with the rest obtained from reference TRBV7-9 and TRBJ2-1, is as follows: DTGVSQNPRHKITKRGQNVTFRCDPISEHNRLYWYRQTLGQGPEFLTYFQNEAQLEKSRLLSDRFSAERPKGSFSTLEIQRTEQGDSAMYLCASSLSYSQFFGPGTRLTVL.

The chain has TRBV19 and TRBJ1-2, with 11 bases that match TRBD1. The CDR3 consists of 14 residues. The ends lost 4 bases at V and 4 bases at J; junction bases unmatched: 2. CDR1 and CDR2 from the germline V gene are LNHDA and SQIVND (reference sequence). In DNA, the CDR3 is TGTGCCAGTAGTAGAGGACAGGGGGCCTATGGCTACACCTTC. This sequence encodes CASSRGQGAYGYTF. Drawing the rest from reference TRBV19 and TRBJ1-2, the complete variable domain is DGGITQSPKYLFRKEGQNVTLSCEQNLNHDAMYWYRQDPGQGLRLIYYSQIVNDFQKGDIAEGYSVSREKKESFPLTVTSAQKNPTAFYLCASSRGQGAYGYTFGSGTRLTVV.

V gene TRBV5-1 combines with J gene TRBJ1-1; 10 bases match TRBD1. Germline CDR1 is SGHRS and CDR2 is YFSETQ. This CDR3 is 15 amino acids long. The ends lost 0 bases at V and 5 bases at J; junction bases unmatched: 4. CDR3 bases: TGCGCCAGCAGCTTGGAAGACAGGGGGCAGACTGAAGCTTTCTTT. Protein sequence: CASSLEDRGQTEAFF. The full variable domain, completed using reference TRBV5-1 and TRBJ1-1, is KAGVTQTPRYLIKTRGQQVTLSCSPISGHRSVSWYQQTPGQGLQFLFEYFSETQRNKGNFPGRFSGRQFSNSRSEMNVSTLELGDSALYLCASSLEDRGQTEAFFGQGTRLTVV.

The V gene is TRBV6-4, the J gene TRBJ2-1; tentative D call: TRBD1 (5 bases). The CDR3 sequence is 13 residues long. V was trimmed by 3 bases and J by 4 bases, leaving 7 bases between them. Per germline, CDR1 MRHNA and CDR2 SNTAGT. The CDR3 reads CASSEYRYNEQFF. CDR3 nucleotides: TGTGCCAGCAGTGAATACAGGTACAATGAGCAGTTCTTC.

This clone was seen a single time. This chain links TRBV19 with TRBJ1-2, with 8 bases identical to TRBD1. Germline CDR1 is LNHDA and CDR2 is SQIVND (reference sequence). CDR3 size: 17 residues. V trimming: 3 bases; J trimming: 1 base; junction bases outside the gene matches: 10. This CDR3 reads CASSISPGGGRNYGYTF. The CDR3 DNA sequence: TGTGCCAGTAGTATTTCGCCAGGGGGCGGACGTAACTATGGCTACACCTTC.

The chain joins TRBV4-1 to TRBJ1-3, with no clear D. V shed 1 base and J shed 2 bases, with 9 bases lying between them. This CDR3 contains 15 residues. Germline V gene sequence: CDR1 MGHRA, CDR2 YSYEKL. The CDR3 spells CASSQGPQTGNTIYF. CDR3 nucleotide sequence: TGCGCCAGCAGCCAAGGGCCCCAGACTGGAAACACCATATATTTT.

In this sample, this clone turned up a few times. The J gene is TRBJ1-5, the V gene TRBV6-1; tentative D call: TRBD1 (5 bases). V lost 2 bases and J lost 1, with 9 bases in between. The CDR3 length is 15 residues. The germline CDR1 and CDR2 sequences are MNHNS and SASEGT. CDR3 sequence (DNA): TGTGCCAGCAGTGAACGGGGGTACAGCAATCAGCCCCAGCATTTT. It codes for CASSERGYSNQPQHF.

The chain is built from TRBV28 and TRBJ1-4; TRBD1 might be the D (5 bases). The V and J ends lost 6 bases and 3 bases respectively, with 11 bases between them. CDR1 and CDR2 from the germline V gene are MDHEN and SYDVKM. The CDR3 extends over 14 amino acids. The CDR3 DNA sequence: TGTGCCAGCAGGCAGACAGCTTCTAATGAAAAACTGTTTTTT. It encodes CASRQTASNEKLFF.

This clone was picked up a small number of times. The chain couples TRBV4-1 to TRBJ1-5, with a weak D call TRBD1 (6 bases). The CDR3 loop spans 15 amino acids. Trimming shortened V by 6 bases and J by 3 bases, and 15 bases separated the two germline ends. Germline V gene data show CDR1 as MGHRA and CDR2 as YSYEKL. CDR3 nucleotides: TGCGCCAGCAGTACCCTAACAGGGATCAATCAGCCCCAGCATTTT. It encodes CASSTLTGINQPQHF.

The chain combines TRBV7-2 with TRBJ2-5; tentative D call: TRBD1 (6 bases). Germline V gives CDR1 SGHTA, CDR2 FQGNSA. CDR3 size: 14 residues. Deletions cut 5 bases from V and 0 bases from J, with 10 bases between. CDR3 residues: CASSLRQDQETQYF. As DNA, the CDR3 is TGTGCCAGCAGCCTACGACAGGACCAAGAGACCCAGTACTTC. Drawing the rest from reference TRBV7-2 and TRBJ2-5, the complete variable domain is GAGVSQSPSNKVTEKGKDVELRCDPISGHTALYWYRQSLGQGLEFLIYFQGNSAPDKSGLPSDRFSAERTGGSVSTLTIQRTQQEDSAVYLCASSLRQDQETQYFGPGTRLLVL.

This clone was counted only a few times. The chain combines TRBV7-9 with TRBJ1-1, with D unresolved. The V end was cut by 5 bases, the J end by 0 bases, with 13 bases between. This CDR3 region has 15 residues. Germline loops: CDR1 SEHNR, CDR2 FQNEAQ (reference sequence). The CDR3 DNA reads TGTGCCAGCAGCCAACGGGAGCCCATGAACACTGAAGCTTTCTTT. As protein: CASSQREPMNTEAFF. Based on the CDR3 plus reference TRBV7-9 and TRBJ1-1, the full variable domain is DTGVSQNPRHKITKRGQNVTFRCDPISEHNRLYWYRQTLGQGPEFLTYFQNEAQLEKSRLLSDRFSAERPKGSFSTLEIQRTEQGDSAMYLCASSQREPMNTEAFFGQGTRLTVV.

The chain couples TRBV6-1 to TRBJ2-2; D unclear. CDR1 MNHNS and CDR2 SASEGT come from the germline V gene. This CDR3 has 14 residues. V was cut by 4 bases and J by 1 base, with 7 bases left in between. In DNA form, the CDR3 reads TGTGCCAGCAGTGTCGAGCAGAACACCGGGGAGCTGTTTTTT. Translating it yields CASSVEQNTGELFF.

As regards this clone: Mismatch with germline at one junction end may stem from a read error. The rearrangement uses TRBV7-9 and TRBJ2-7; D possibly corresponds to TRBD2 (7 bases). CDR3 length: 16 amino acids. Germline CDR1 reads SEHNR; CDR2 reads FQNEAQ (reference sequence). CDR3 sequence (DNA): TGTTCCAGCAGCTTAGAAGGGACATGGGGGGGACACGAGCAGTACTTC. This encodes CSSSLEGTWGGHEQYF.

The rearrangement uses TRBV30 and TRBJ1-1, with TRBD1 identical over 8 bases. Germline V gene data show CDR1 as GTSNPN and CDR2 as SVGIG (reference sequence). The ends lost 2 bases at V and 3 bases at J; junction bases unmatched: 8. This CDR3 has 15 amino acids. The CDR3 reads CAWSKLDRVHTEAFF. Written as DNA, the CDR3 is TGTGCCTGGAGTAAGTTGGACAGGGTTCACACTGAAGCTTTCTTT. The whole variable domain, remainder taken from reference TRBV30 and TRBJ1-1, is SQTIHQWPATLVQPVGSPLSLECTVEGTSNPNLYWYRQAAGRGLQLLFYSVGIGQISSEVPQNLSASRPQDRQFILSSKKLLLSDSGFYLCAWSKLDRVHTEAFFGQGTRLTVV.

The V gene is TRBV10-3, the J gene TRBJ1-1; 9 bases agree with TRBD1. The CDR3 contains 15 residues. Trimming at V came to 4 bases and at J to 0 bases, leaving 3 bases not matched to a gene. Germline V gene lookup returns CDR1 ENHRY and CDR2 SYGVKD. The CDR3 bases are TGTGCCATCAGTGCCGGACAGGGGATGAACACTGAAGCTTTCTTT. It codes for CAISAGQGMNTEAFF.

Turning to this clone: Mismatch with germline at one junction end may stem from a read error. The chain's CDR3 is CSSSLELYEQYF. The CDR3 DNA is TGTTCCAGCAGCTTAGAACTTTACGAGCAGTACTTC. The V gene is TRBV7-9, the J gene TRBJ2-7, with D unclear. The CDR3 contains 12 residues. Germline CDR1 is SEHNR and CDR2 is FQNEAQ (reference sequence).

The chain combines TRBV4-1 with TRBJ1-2; 9 nucleotides agree with TRBD1. There are 15 residues in the CDR3. CDR1 is MGHRA and CDR2 is YSYEKL in the germline V gene. V dropped 0 bases and J dropped 8; count of bases not matched to a gene: 7. The CDR3 bases are TGCGCCAGCAGCCAAGACGAACAGGGGGCGAGGGGCTACACCTTC. It encodes CASSQDEQGARGYTF.

The V and J genes are TRBV20-1 and TRBJ1-2; D uncertain. The CDR3 extends over 11 amino acids. In germline, CDR1 is DFQATT, CDR2 SNEGSKA (reference sequence). The germline V and J ends were trimmed by 5 bases and 0 bases, with 4 bases remaining between them. CDR3 loop: CSAVANYGYTF. In DNA form, the CDR3 reads TGCAGTGCTGTAGCTAACTATGGCTACACCTTC.

This clone was detected only a few times. A far larger clone is only one base removed, so a read error is likely. The CDR3 sequence: CASSLEQGRNNGQFF. CDR3 DNA sequence: TGTGCCAGCAGCTTAGAACAGGGGCGGAACAATGGGCAGTTCTTC. The V call is TRBV7-9, the J call TRBJ2-7, with TRBD1 identical over 7 bases. The DNA end is a closer match to TRBJ2-1, so the J assignment may be wrong. The CDR3 consists of 15 residues. CDR1 SEHNR and CDR2 FQNEAQ come from the germline V gene (reference sequence).

The table lists this clone with a count of one. The chain combines TRBV21-1 with TRBJ2-7; no check of the table's D call, TRBD1, against the DNA was made. TRBV21-1 is given as a pseudogene. This CDR3 has 17 residues. CDR3 nucleotides: TGTGCCAGCCGCGGGGCCCCCTTCGGGACAGACCACTACGAGCAGTACTTC. Protein sequence: CASRGAPFGTDHYEQYF.

This clone was observed once. The chain is built from TRBV27 and TRBJ2-3; D gene unclear. The germline gives CDR1 MNHEY, CDR2 SMNVEV (reference sequence). Trimming stripped 0 bases from V and 8 bases from J, with 6 bases between. There are 12 residues in the CDR3. The CDR3 reads CASSLSVGTQYF. The CDR3 region has the DNA TGTGCCAGCAGTTTATCGGTCGGTACGCAGTATTTT.

The chain employs TRBV7-2 and TRBJ2-2; 9 bases align to TRBD2. The CDR3 has 18 residues. Losses at the gene ends were 1 base for V and 8 bases for J; bases not matched to a gene: 14. Per germline, CDR1 SGHTA and CDR2 FQGNSA. This CDR3 is CASSLVWTPGGRVGELFF. CDR3 nucleotide sequence: TGTGCCAGCAGCTTAGTTTGGACACCTGGCGGGAGGGTGGGGGAGCTGTTTTTT.

V is TRBV11-2 and J is TRBJ2-7, with D tentatively TRBD1 (5 bases). The CDR3 consists of 14 residues. V lost 1 base, J lost 2 bases, and 9 bases lay in between. Germline V gene lookup returns CDR1 SGHAT and CDR2 FQNNGV. DNA of the CDR3: TGTGCCAGCAGCTTAGGAGACAGCACCTACGAGCAGTACTTC. This codes for CASSLGDSTYEQYF. The full variable domain, in which reference TRBV11-2 and TRBJ2-7 provide the parts outside the CDR3, is EAGVAQSPRYKIIEKRQSVAFWCNPISGHATLYWYQQILGQGPKLLIQFQNNGVVDDSQLPKDRFSAERLKGVDSTLKIQPAKLEDSAVYLCASSLGDSTYEQYFGPGTRLTVT.

V is TRBV30 and J is TRBJ2-3; D may be TRBD1 (5 bases). V lost 3 bases to trimming and J lost 0 bases, with 13 bases between them. The CDR3 contains 15 residues. Germline V gene data show CDR1 as GTSNPN and CDR2 as SVGIG (reference sequence). In DNA, the CDR3 is TGTGCCTGGAGAGGTAGGACACTTAGCACAGATACGCAGTATTTT. Translated, it gives CAWRGRTLSTDTQYF.

V and J are TRBV5-4 and TRBJ2-7; the D is unclear. Looked up from germline, CDR1 is SGHNT and CDR2 is YYREEE (reference sequence). The CDR3 has 11 residues. Trimming shortened V by 0 bases and J by 10 bases, and 8 bases separated the two germline ends. The CDR3 sequence: CASSLGAIQYF. DNA for the CDR3: TGTGCCAGCAGCTTGGGGGCAATTCAGTACTTC.

The chain recombines TRBV19 with TRBJ1-2, with D possibly matching TRBD1 (6 bases). The V and J ends lost 0 bases and 4 bases respectively, with 18 bases between them. The length of the CDR3 is 17 residues. The germline V gene encodes CDR1 LNHDA and CDR2 SQIVND (reference sequence). The CDR3 nucleotides read TGTGCCAGTAGTATAGACGGTACAGGGTCTAGGCCCTATGGCTACACCTTC. Residues: CASSIDGTGSRPYGYTF.

The count of this clone is one. The chain combines TRBV19 with TRBJ2-7; 11 bases agree with TRBD2. The trim removed 3 bases at V and 6 bases at J, leaving 16 bases unmatched. The CDR3 sequence is 18 residues long. The germline gives CDR1 LNHDA, CDR2 SQIVND (reference sequence). The CDR3 sequence: CASSITSGSGIIPTEQYF. CDR3 DNA: TGTGCCAGTAGTATTACTAGCGGGAGCGGAATAATCCCTACCGAGCAGTACTTC. Combining the CDR3 with reference TRBV19 and TRBJ2-7 gives the whole variable domain DGGITQSPKYLFRKEGQNVTLSCEQNLNHDAMYWYRQDPGQGLRLIYYSQIVNDFQKGDIAEGYSVSREKKESFPLTVTSAQKNPTAFYLCASSITSGSGIIPTEQYFGPGTRLTVT.

This clone was detected only a few times. CDR3 nucleotide sequence: TGTGCCAGCAGTTTATTGACTAGCGGGAGCAATGAGCAGTTCTTC. Translation: CASSLLTSGSNEQFF. The gene calls are TRBV28 and TRBJ2-1, with 12 positions matching TRBD2. The V gene end was trimmed by 1 base and the J gene end by 6 bases; junction bases not matched to a gene: 1. CDR3 length equals 15 residues. Germline V lookup: CDR1 MDHEN, CDR2 SYDVKM.

This chain connects TRBV13 to TRBJ2-1; 13 bases line up with TRBD2. V dropped 5 bases and J dropped 4; count of bases not matched to a gene: 5. CDR1 and CDR2 (germline): PRHDT, FYEKMQ (reference sequence). There are 16 residues in the CDR3. The CDR3: CASSAETSGRYNEQFF. The CDR3 nucleotides read TGTGCCAGCAGCGCCGAGACTAGCGGGAGGTACAATGAGCAGTTCTTC.

The chain has TRBV11-3 and TRBJ2-5; D is possibly TRBD2 (7 bases). The CDR3 runs to 15 residues. Trimming removed 2 bases at V and 4 bases at J, with 14 bases between. In germline, CDR1 is SGHNT, CDR2 YENEEA. The CDR3 DNA reads as TGTGCCAGCAGCTTAAGCAGGGGCGGGGGAGAGACCCAGTACTTC. It specifies CASSLSRGGGETQYF.